This T cell receptor (beta chain) is drawn from a study of blood T cells in healthy people across ages. Points from the study as a whole: Correlation between TCR beta diversity and naive T cell percentage was strong. No one knew whether donors had CMV, which possibly confounded expanded clonotype changes. Getting older went along with TCR beta diversity per million T cells dropping roughly linearly.

A second PCR, run for 7 to 11 cycles, used a sample-barcoded 5' primer plus a J-beta primer mix. TCRdb passed the 5' RACE reads through MiXCR, listing each CDR3 protein once. The data show roughly 900,000 distinct CDR3 sequences, with approximately 49% seen just once and 10% to 15% held by the top ten. Worth noting for this clonotype: Its target is unknown.

Germline V gene sequence: CDR1 LGHNA, CDR2 YSLEER. The CDR3 length is 13 residues. The clonotype was recovered from a man aged 25-40 years in good health. Material for sequencing was blood. The chain employs TRBV4-3 and TRBJ2-5, with no clear D. The J call may be incorrect, as the DNA end agrees better with TRBJ2-7. CDR3: CASSQDGGAEQYF. The CDR3 coding sequence is TGCGCCAGCAGCCAAGACGGTGGCGCCGAGCAGTACTTC.